This T cell receptor beta chain was sequenced in a study of blood T cell repertoires in COVID-19. The method was immunoSEQ multiplex PCR; TCRdb's version includes in-frame clones alone and lacks a portion of them. The sample holds around 270,000 clones, 80% to 90% seen once. The germline gives CDR1 SGHDN, CDR2 FVKESK. The V gene end was trimmed by 4 bases and the J gene end by 12 bases; junction bases not matched to a gene: 5. The CDR3 sequence is 12 residues long. The V gene is TRBV14, the J gene TRBJ1-4; TRBD1 matches at 7 bases. The sequencing sample was made of peripheral blood. The TCR sequence derives from a man in his thirties or forties with acute or convalescent COVID-19. The DNA of the CDR3 is TGTGCCAGCAGCCGGGGACAGTTCCAACTGTTTTTT. Protein product: CASSRGQFQLFF.